These 19 T cell receptor beta chains were all obtained from the same sample, sequenced in a study of T cells after yellow fever vaccination. TCRdb itself ran the 5' RACE reads through MiXCR, one entry per CDR3 protein. The table has hundreds of thousands of distinct CDR3 sequences, 9% to 15% seen once. The starting material was PBMCs, obtained on the day of the yellow fever booster vaccination. The receptor set was obtained from a man aged 30 to 39 who received the YFV17D yellow fever vaccine.

The chain carries TRBV6-1 and TRBJ2-1; 7 bases align to TRBD2. The junction had 9 bases not matched to a gene; V was cut back by 5 bases and J by 8 bases. The CDR3 is made up of 14 amino acids. Per germline, CDR1 MNHNS and CDR2 SASEGT. This chain's CDR3 is CASSPSGLVYEQFF. The CDR3 DNA follows: TGTGCCAGCAGTCCCTCAGGACTAGTCTATGAGCAGTTCTTC.

This chain uses TRBV7-2 with TRBJ2-3; D is uncertain. Germline CDR1 is SGHTA and CDR2 is FQGNSA. Trimming took 6 bases from V and 6 from J, leaving 10 bases between them. There are 12 residues in the CDR3. This chain's CDR3 is CASRSVSDTQYF. The CDR3 nucleotides are TGTGCCAGCAGATCAGTTTCGGATACGCAGTATTTT.

V gene TRBV5-1 combines with J gene TRBJ2-7; TRBD1 matches 9 bases. This CDR3 spans 14 amino acids. Germline assignment: CDR1 SGHRS and CDR2 YFSETQ. Trimming removed 2 bases from V and 5 bases from J; junction bases left unmatched: 5. CDR3 sequence (DNA): TGCGCCAGCAGCTTTGGGACAGGGAAGGACGAGCAGTACTTC. This codes for CASSFGTGKDEQYF.

This clonotype was recorded many times. The chain links TRBV4-3 to TRBJ2-3; D unclear. Trimming shortened V by 2 bases and J by 2 bases, and 11 bases separated the two germline ends. The CDR3 is 15 residues long. Germline CDR1 LGHNA, CDR2 YSLEER. DNA for the CDR3: TGCGCCAGCAGCCAAAGGTTAGACTTCACAGATACGCAGTATTTT. Its protein product is CASSQRLDFTDTQYF.

There are many counts of this clonotype. This sequence joins TRBV7-8 and TRBJ1-3; D not resolved. The germline V gene has CDR1 SGHVS and CDR2 FQNEAQ. Trimming pared 2 bases from V and 0 bases from J, leaving 8 bases between. The length of the CDR3 is 15 residues. CDR3 nucleotide sequence: TGTGCCAGCAGCTTAATGGGGTCCTCTGGAAACACCATATATTTT. Its protein product is CASSLMGSSGNTIYF.

The chain recombines TRBV7-6 with TRBJ1-6; 7 nucleotides align to TRBD1. The CDR3 runs to 15 residues. The J segment lost 6 bases and the V segment lost 2 bases, leaving 4 bases of the junction unmatched. Germline V gives CDR1 SGHVS, CDR2 FNYEAQ. Written as DNA, the CDR3 is TGTGCCAGCAGCTTAACGACAGGGTTTAATTCACCCCTCCACTTT. Translating it yields CASSLTTGFNSPLHF. The full variable domain, completed using reference TRBV7-6 and TRBJ1-6, is GAGVSQSPRYKVTKRGQDVALRCDPISGHVSLYWYRQALGQGPEFLTYFNYEAQQDKSGLPNDRFSAERPEGSISTLTIQRTEQRDSAMYRCASSLTTGFNSPLHFGNGTRLTVT.

This chain uses TRBV7-2 with TRBJ1-1; TRBD1 is a possible D gene (5 bases). Trimming shortened V by 5 bases and J by 4 bases, and 14 bases separated the two germline ends. This CDR3 has 14 amino acids. CDR1 is SGHTA and CDR2 is FQGNSA in the germline V gene. The CDR3, as DNA: TGTGCCAGCAGCCGAGTCGGGGCTATCACTGAAGCTTTCTTT. Encoded protein: CASSRVGAITEAFF. Complete variable domain (other parts from reference TRBV7-2 and TRBJ1-1): GAGVSQSPSNKVTEKGKDVELRCDPISGHTALYWYRQSLGQGLEFLIYFQGNSAPDKSGLPSDRFSAERTGGSVSTLTIQRTQQEDSAVYLCASSRVGAITEAFFGQGTRLTVV.

Turning to this clonotype: Compared with germline, one end of the junction differs, possibly owing to a read error. The chain uses TRBV6-2 or TRBV6-3 and TRBJ2-1, with 8 bases matching TRBD1. Germline lookup yields CDR1 MNHEY and CDR2 SVGEGT. The CDR3 is 11 residues long. In DNA, the CDR3 is TGTGCCAGCAGTTACCCGGACAGGGTCGAGTTC. Residues: CASSYPDRVEF.

The chain has TRBV6-1 and TRBJ1-4, with 7 bases identical to TRBD1. V lost 9 bases to trimming and J lost 5 bases; unmatched junction nucleotides: 6. The CDR3 is made up of 13 amino acids. From germline, CDR1 is MNHNS and CDR2 SASEGT. The CDR3 loop is CASMGQQNEKLFF. For the CDR3, the DNA is TGTGCCAGTATGGGACAGCAAAATGAAAAACTGTTTTTT.

This clonotype was detected a few times. This rearrangement joins TRBV28 to TRBJ2-5; D call uncertain. The germline V gene encodes CDR1 MDHEN and CDR2 SYDVKM. V shed 6 bases and J shed 0 bases, with 5 bases lying between them. This CDR3 has 12 residues. CDR3: CASRSDQETQYF. DNA of the CDR3: TGTGCCAGCAGATCTGACCAAGAGACCCAGTACTTC.

The chain couples TRBV27 to TRBJ2-2; no clear D. Germline CDR1 and CDR2: MNHEY and SMNVEV (reference sequence). This CDR3 is 13 amino acids long. Trimming removed 3 bases from V and 5 bases from J, with 7 bases in between. In DNA form, the CDR3 reads TGTGCCAGCAGTTTCTGGGGAACCGGGGAGCTGTTTTTT. It encodes CASSFWGTGELFF.

This clonotype showed up just a few times. This chain connects TRBV6-1 to TRBJ2-5; 7 positions match TRBD1. V shed 6 bases, J shed 5 bases, and the junction held 15 bases outside the gene matches. This CDR3 is 16 amino acids long. The V gene's germline CDR1 is MNHNS and CDR2 SASEGT. This CDR3 reads CASSLYYRDSRETQYF. The CDR3 bases are TGTGCCAGCAGCCTTTACTACAGGGACAGCCGGGAGACCCAGTACTTC.

This clonotype was seen more than once but under ten times. This chain links TRBV7-9 with TRBJ2-1; D might be TRBD2 (6 bases). The CDR3 consists of 20 residues. Germline CDR1 SEHNR, CDR2 FQNEAQ (reference sequence). Here the CDR3 DNA reads TGTCCTCTCTGGTCCTACTTTTACCCGTTTTCGGGAGCCAACTACAATGAGCAGTTCTTC. The encoded protein is CPLWSYFYPFSGANYNEQFF. The whole variable domain, filled in from reference TRBV7-9 and TRBJ2-1, reads DTGVSQNPRHKITKRGQNVTFRCDPISEHNRLYWYRQTLGQGPEFLTYFQNEAQLEKSRLLSDRFSAERPKGSFSTLEIQRTEQGDSAMYLCPLWSYFYPFSGANYNEQFFGPGTRLTVL.

This clonotype was detected many times. The chain has TRBV18 and TRBJ2-1; D could derive from TRBD1 or TRBD2 (5 bases each). Trimming shortened V by 2 bases and J by 7 bases, and 9 bases separated the two germline ends. The CDR3 consists of 13 residues. CDR1 KGHSH and CDR2 LQKENI come from the germline V gene. The CDR3 coding sequence is TGTGCCAGCTCACCAGGGACCCAAAATGAGCAGTTCTTC. It encodes CASSPGTQNEQFF.

In this sample, this clonotype turned up a few times. The chain carries TRBV12-3 or TRBV12-4 and TRBJ2-5; TRBD2 matches at 11 bases. After removal of 5 bases from V and 3 bases from J, the junction contained 5 bases not matched to a gene. This CDR3 has 15 amino acids. CDR3 nucleotides: TGTGCCAGCAGTCCCACTAGCGGGAGTAAAGAGACCCAGTACTTC. This codes for CASSPTSGSKETQYF.

This clonotype has more than one count but fewer than ten. The V and J genes are TRBV28 and TRBJ2-1; 10 bases fit TRBD2. The CDR3 is 16 residues long. V was pared by 6 bases and J by 8 bases, with 13 bases of the junction left unmatched. Germline CDR1 is MDHEN and CDR2 is SYDVKM. CDR3: CASSPGGASGSYEQFF. CDR3 bases: TGTGCCAGCAGCCCGGGGGGGGCTAGCGGGAGTTATGAGCAGTTCTTC.

This clonotype has more than one count but fewer than ten. The chain joins TRBV14 to TRBJ2-1, with D uncertain. The V gene lost 4 bases and the J gene lost 3 bases, with 4 bases spanning the gap. The CDR3 contains 12 residues. CDR1 and CDR2 (germline): SGHDN, FVKESK. CDR3 sequence: CASSPLYNEQFF. CDR3 DNA sequence: TGTGCCAGCAGCCCACTCTACAATGAGCAGTTCTTC. Using reference TRBV14 and TRBJ2-1 for the parts outside the CDR3, the full variable domain is EAGVTQFPSHSVIEKGQTVTLRCDPISGHDNLYWYRRVMGKEIKFLLHFVKESKQDESGMPNNRFLAERTGGTYSTLKVQPAELEDSGVYFCASSPLYNEQFFGPGTRLTVL.

This clonotype was detected ten times or more. The chain carries TRBV11-3 and TRBJ2-5, with D perhaps matching TRBD2 (7 bases). This CDR3 has 15 amino acids. V was clipped by 4 bases and J by 4 bases, with 16 bases between them. Germline V gene sequence: CDR1 SGHNT, CDR2 YENEEA. CDR3 in DNA: TGTGCCAGCAGCTCCGACGGGGGAGGGGGAGAGACCCAGTACTTC. It translates to CASSSDGGGGETQYF.

This clonotype was counted only a few times. The chain uses TRBV7-9 and TRBJ1-3; D gene unclear. V lost 4 bases and J 3 bases, leaving 13 bases between the germline ends. The CDR3 sequence is 15 residues long. Per germline, CDR1 SEHNR and CDR2 FQNEAQ (reference sequence). CDR3 nucleotide sequence: TGTGCCAGCAGCTCCCCTCAGTACAGTGGAAACACCATATATTTT. The encoded protein is CASSSPQYSGNTIYF.